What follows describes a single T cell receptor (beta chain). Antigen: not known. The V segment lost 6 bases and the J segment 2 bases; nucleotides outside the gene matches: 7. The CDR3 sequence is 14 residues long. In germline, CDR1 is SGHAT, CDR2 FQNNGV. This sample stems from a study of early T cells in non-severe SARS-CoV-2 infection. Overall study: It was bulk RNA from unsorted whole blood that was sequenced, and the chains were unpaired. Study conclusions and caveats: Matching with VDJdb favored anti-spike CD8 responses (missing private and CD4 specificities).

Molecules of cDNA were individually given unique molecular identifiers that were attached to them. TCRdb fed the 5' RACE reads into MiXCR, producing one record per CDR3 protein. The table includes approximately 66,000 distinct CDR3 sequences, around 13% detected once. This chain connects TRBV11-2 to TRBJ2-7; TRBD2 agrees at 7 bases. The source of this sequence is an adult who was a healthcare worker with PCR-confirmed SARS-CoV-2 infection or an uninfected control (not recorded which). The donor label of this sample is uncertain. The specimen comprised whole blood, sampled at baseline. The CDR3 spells CASSSTGGAYEQYV. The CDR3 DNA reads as TGTGCCAGCAGTTCGACGGGGGGAGCCTACGAGCAGTACGTC.